Listed below are T cell receptor beta chains from one sample, sequenced in a study of Graves' ophthalmopathy and Graves' hyperthyroidism. TCRdb passed the multiplex PCR reads through MiXCR, listing each CDR3 protein once. The repertoire consists of over 650,000 distinct CDR3 sequences, with just over 40% occurring once and the leading ten covering under 3.5%. Sequences were obtained from peripheral blood. The origin of the receptors is an adult man with Graves' ophthalmopathy. Both conserved end residues are part of each CDR3. The order of the fields is D gene, clone size, V gene, J gene, CDR3 protein, CDR3 DNA. A D gene is named only where the DNA matches it firmly. Some rows have no size entry. The others give once, few or many, or a class for an expanded clone.

NA,NA,TRBV7-8,TRBJ2-7,CASSLGQQQYF,TGTGCCAGCAGCTTAGGCCAGCAGCAGTACTTC
TRBD1,many,TRBV6-6,TRBJ1-6,CASRLTGGSSPLHF,TGTGCCAGCAGACTCACAGGGGGCAGTTCACCCCTCCACTTT
TRBD1,many,TRBV29-1,TRBJ1-1,CSAWDRGFQGTEAFF,TGCAGCGCCTGGGACAGGGGGTTTCAGGGTACTGAAGCTTTCTTT
TRBD1,many,TRBV6-5,TRBJ2-5,CASSRRDRETQYF,TGTGCCAGCAGTCGCCGGGACAGAGAGACCCAGTACTTC
NA,NA,TRBV9,TRBJ2-6,CASSPRRGFGANVLTF,TGTGCCAGCAGCCCGCGACGTGGCTTTGGGGCCAACGTCCTGACTTTC
TRBD2,many,TRBV24-1,TRBJ2-7,CATSAHPRLAGDSYEQYF,TGTGCCACCAGTGCCCACCCCCGTCTAGCGGGAGACTCCTACGAGCAGTACTTC
NA,few,TRBV7-9,TRBJ1-2,CASSYSLPQSGYNYGYTF,TGTGCCAGCAGCTACTCTTTACCCCAGTCGGGGTACAACTATGGCTACACCTTC
TRBD2,NA,TRBV27,TRBJ2-7,CASSLLSGGRYEQYF,TGTGCCAGCAGCTTACTGTCGGGGGGTAGATACGAGCAGTACTTC
TRBD1,NA,TRBV7-6,TRBJ2-2,CAWRQGRTGELFF,TGTGCCTGGAGACAGGGACGTACCGGGGAGCTGTTTTTT
NA,NA,TRBV7-2,TRBJ1-3,CAWRSGSGNTIYF,TGTGCCTGGAGATCGGGGTCTGGAAACACCATATATTTT
TRBD2,many,TRBV7-2,TRBJ2-5,CASSGSGTSGREGQTQYF,TGTGCCAGCAGCGGCTCCGGGACTAGCGGCCGGGAAGGGCAGACCCAGTACTTC
NA,NA,TRBV25-1,TRBJ1-1,CASREAGGRTFF,TGTGCCAGCAGGGAGGCGGGAGGGAGGACTTTCTTT
NA,many,TRBV2,TRBJ1-5,CASRDSYNQPQHF,TGTGCCAGCAGGGACTCATACAATCAGCCCCAGCATTTT
TRBD2,NA,TRBV12-5,TRBJ2-5,CASGLGLGLVQETQYF,TGTGCTAGTGGTTTGGGGCTTGGACTAGTCCAAGAGACCCAGTACTTC
NA,few,TRBV6-6,TRBJ1-2,CASRRLQGHVDGYTF,TGTGCCAGCAGGCGCTTACAGGGACATGTTGACGGCTACACCTTC
NA,NA,TRBV12-3/TRBV12-4,TRBJ2-5,CASSELSFEETQYF,TGTGCCAGCAGTGAATTGAGCTTCGAGGAGACCCAGTACTTC
NA,NA,TRBV29-1,TRBJ1-2,CSVGLGDGNYGYTF,TGCAGCGTTGGCCTCGGTGACGGAAACTATGGCTACACCTTC
NA,NA,TRBV7-8,TRBJ1-5,CASSFDWGGETQHF,TGTGCCAGCAGCTTTGATTGGGGGGGGGAGACCCAGCATTTT
NA,few,TRBV6-5,TRBJ1-3,CASSSGSGVGNTIYF,TGTGCCAGCAGTTCGGGATCAGGGGTTGGAAACACCATATATTTT
TRBD1,NA,TRBV2,TRBJ1-5,CASRGQGRGSAQHF,TGTGCCAGCAGGGGACAGGGCCGCGGATCGGCCCAGCATTTT
NA,many,TRBV2,TRBJ1-5,CASIRGFNQPQHF,TGTGCCAGCATAAGGGGGTTCAATCAGCCCCAGCATTTT
TRBD1,NA,TRBV6-6,TRBJ1-1,CASSAAAGTGGTEAFF,TGTGCCAGCAGCGCTGCGGCCGGGACAGGGGGCACTGAAGCTTTCTTT
TRBD2,NA,TRBV7-8,TRBJ2-7,CASSLSRLAGAVEQYF,TGTGCCAGCAGTTTATCCAGACTAGCGGGGGCCGTCGAGCAGTACTTC
NA,NA,TRBV9,TRBJ1-1,CASSSGEGYTEAFF,TGTGCCAGCAGCTCAGGGGAGGGGTACACTGAAGCTTTCTTT
NA,many,TRBV10-3,TRBJ1-6,CASSEASLLNSPLHF,TGTGCCAGCAGTGAAGCGTCACTACTCAATTCACCCCTCCACTTT
TRBD2,many,TRBV5-6,TRBJ2-5,CASSLAGGKTQYF,TGTGCCAGCAGTCTAGCGGGGGGTAAGACCCAGTACTTC
TRBD1,NA,TRBV25-1,TRBJ1-2,CAWTYGTGYYGYTF,TGTGCCTGGACCTACGGGACAGGATACTATGGCTACACCTTC